These T cell receptor beta chains were read from a single sample in a study of beta chain features in type 1 diabetes. Produced via immunoSEQ multiplex PCR; TCRdb's table is partial and in-frame only. The sample carries 200,000 to 250,000 clones, under 13% recorded once. Sequencing input: central memory CD4+ T cells from blood. These receptors came from a man younger than 30 in good health. The CDR3 runs from the conserved cysteine through the conserved F or W. D genes are given only for firm matches. Only some rows state a clone size, as once, few, many or a class for expanded clones.

cdr3_nt | cdr3_aa | clone_size | v_call | d_call | cdr3_length | j_call
TGTGCCAGCAGTGAAATGGGACAGTCCTACAATGAGCAGTTCTTC | CASSEMGQSYNEQFF | few | TRBV2 | TRBD1 | 15 | TRBJ2-1
TGTGCCAGCAGCCGACAGGAGGCAGGCTACGAGCAGTACTTC | CASSRQEAGYEQYF | NA | TRBV7-2 | NA | 14 | TRBJ2-7
TGTGCTAGTGGTTCAGACTCCCCGAACAATGAGCAGTTCTTC | CASGSDSPNNEQFF | NA | TRBV12-5 | NA | 14 | TRBJ2-1
TGTGCCAGCAGCTCCCCCAGGGGCGGCAATGAGCAGTTCTTC | CASSSPRGGNEQFF | NA | TRBV7-2 | NA | 14 | TRBJ2-1
TGTGCCAGCAGTCCCTCGTCCCCTAACAATGAGCAGTTCTTC | CASSPSSPNNEQFF | few | TRBV28 | NA | 14 | TRBJ2-1
TGTGCCAGCACGGACTGGAGCTCCTACAATGAGCAGTTCTTC | CASTDWSSYNEQFF | many | TRBV6-1 | NA | 14 | TRBJ2-1
TGTGCCAGCAGCTTGATCACTAGCGACCAAGAGACCCAGTACTTC | CASSLITSDQETQYF | NA | TRBV5-6 | TRBD2 | 15 | TRBJ2-5
TGCAGCGTTGCGGGCACCTATGGCTACACCTTC | CSVAGTYGYTF | NA | TRBV29-1 | NA | 11 | TRBJ1-2
TGTGCCAGCAGTTTTAGTAGGGGGGATTGGAATGAGCAGTTCTTC | CASSFSRGDWNEQFF | few | TRBV2 | NA | 15 | TRBJ2-1
TGTGCCAGTAGTATAGGGACAGTCGGGAATCAGCCCCAGCATTTT | CASSIGTVGNQPQHF | few | TRBV19 | NA | 15 | TRBJ1-5
TGTGCCAGCAGGCGCGGGAACCTAAATCAGCCCCAGCATTTT | CASRRGNLNQPQHF | few | TRBV28 | NA | 14 | TRBJ1-5
TGTGCCAGCAGTTTACGCGGGAGTACCTCCTACGAGCAGTACTTC | CASSLRGSTSYEQYF | many | TRBV28 | TRBD2 | 15 | TRBJ2-7
TGTGCCAGCAGTTTGCTGCGGGGAGCGGCCTACGAGCAGTACTTC | CASSLLRGAAYEQYF | few | TRBV28 | NA | 15 | TRBJ2-7
TGTGCCAGCAGCCAAGATCGAGGACAACTCTACGAGCAGTACTTC | CASSQDRGQLYEQYF | many | TRBV14 | NA | 15 | TRBJ2-7
TGCAGCGTTGAACGGGGGGCCGATGAAAAACTGTTTTTT | CSVERGADEKLFF | few | TRBV29-1 | NA | 13 | TRBJ1-4
TGTGCCAGCAGCGTAGAGTGGCTGGCCGGGACTAGCGTATCAACCGGGGAGCTGTTTTTT | CASSVEWLAGTSVSTGELFF | NA | TRBV9 | TRBD2 | 20 | TRBJ2-2
TGTGCCAGCAGCTTAGAGAGACAGGGGAGTCCTTTCTTT | CASSLERQGSPFF | NA | TRBV11-2 | TRBD1 | 13 | TRBJ1-1
TGTGCCAGCAGCTTAGCCTCTGCGGGAGGGCCAGGTTTCTTC | CASSLASAGGPGFF | many | TRBV7-9 | TRBD2 | 14 | TRBJ2-1
TGCGCCAGCAGTCAAGGGCTAGTCAGCGAGCAGTTCTTC | CASSQGLVSEQFF | few | TRBV23-1 | NA | 13 | TRBJ2-1
TGTGCCAGCAGCTCGGGGGTGCAGGGAAGCACAGATACGCAGTATTTT | CASSSGVQGSTDTQYF | NA | TRBV7-6 | NA | 16 | TRBJ2-3
TGTGCCAGCAGCTTAGCTGGTTCCGGGGTTAAAGAGACCCAGTACTTC | CASSLAGSGVKETQYF | NA | TRBV7-6 | NA | 16 | TRBJ2-5
TGTGCCAGTAGTATACGGCTGCTATACGAGCAGTACTTC | CASSIRLLYEQYF | many | TRBV19 | NA | 13 | TRBJ2-7
TGTGCCAGTGACCACGGGGGTTTCTCCTACAATGAGCAGTTCTTC | CASDHGGFSYNEQFF | few | TRBV6-1 | NA | 15 | TRBJ2-1
TGTGCCTGGAGTGACAGGGGAAAGGGGAATGAGCAGTTCTTC | CAWSDRGKGNEQFF | NA | TRBV30 | TRBD1 | 14 | TRBJ2-1
TGCAGTGCCCCGCCGTACAATGAGCAGTTCTTC | CSAPPYNEQFF | NA | TRBV20-1 | NA | 11 | TRBJ2-1
TGTGCCTGGAGTGTTAAAGAGACCCAGTACTTC | CAWSVKETQYF | many | TRBV30 | NA | 11 | TRBJ2-5
TGTGCCAGCAGCTTAGGGTCGGGAGGTGACAATGAGCAGTTCTTC | CASSLGSGGDNEQFF | many | TRBV7-3 | TRBD2 | 15 | TRBJ2-1
TGCAGCGTTGAGGACGACTACGAGCAGTACTTC | CSVEDDYEQYF | NA | TRBV29-1 | NA | 11 | TRBJ2-7
TGTGCCAGCAGCCCCCAGACGGCGGCTAATGAAAAACTGTTTTTT | CASSPQTAANEKLFF | NA | TRBV7-2 | NA | 15 | TRBJ1-4
TGTGCCAGCAGTGCCACTAGCGGGAGGGGGAATGAGCAGTTCTTC | CASSATSGRGNEQFF | NA | TRBV6-4 | TRBD2 | 15 | TRBJ2-1
TGTGCCAGCAGTCTAGCGGCTGGCTACGAGCAGTACTTC | CASSLAAGYEQYF | NA | TRBV5-4 | TRBD2 | 13 | TRBJ2-7
TGTGCCAGCTCCCAGGCTCTAGCATTGCTCGAGCAGTACTTC | CASSQALALLEQYF | few | TRBV18 | NA | 14 | TRBJ2-7
TGTGCCAGCAGACGAGGGGCGGTTGGGGCCAACGTCCTGACTTTC | CASRRGAVGANVLTF | many | TRBV27 | NA | 15 | TRBJ2-6
TGTGCCACCAGCAGAGGAAGTAGCGGGGACCAAGAGACCCAGTACTTC | CATSRGSSGDQETQYF | NA | TRBV15 | TRBD2 | 16 | TRBJ2-5
TGTGCCATCAGTCCGACAGGGCCAAGCTCTGGGGCCAACGTCCTGACTTTC | CAISPTGPSSGANVLTF | few | TRBV10-3 | TRBD1 | 17 | TRBJ2-6
TGTGCCAGCGACACCTCGAAAACGAACACCGGGGAGCTGTTTTTT | CASDTSKTNTGELFF | NA | TRBV28 | NA | 15 | TRBJ2-2
TGTGCCAGCAGTTCCCTGGCGGGAGGGAGAAACGAGCAGTACTTC | CASSSLAGGRNEQYF | NA | TRBV28 | TRBD2 | 15 | TRBJ2-7
TGTGCCAGCAGCTTAATGTCGGCCCTGAGGTACAATGAGCAGTTCTTC | CASSLMSALRYNEQFF | NA | TRBV7-9 | NA | 16 | TRBJ2-1
TGTGCCAGCTCACTTTCGACAGGGGATGAAAAACTGTTTTTT | CASSLSTGDEKLFF | few | TRBV18 | TRBD1 | 14 | TRBJ1-4
TGCGCCAGCAGCCAAGTAGCGGGAGCCTACGAGCAGTACTTC | CASSQVAGAYEQYF | NA | TRBV4-3 | TRBD2 | 14 | TRBJ2-7
TGTGCCTGGAGTGTACGCCGCTCTGGGGCCAACGTCCTGACTTTC | CAWSVRRSGANVLTF | NA | TRBV30 | NA | 15 | TRBJ2-6
TGCAGCGTCCAAGGTCCAGCCAAAAACATTCAGTACTTC | CSVQGPAKNIQYF | NA | TRBV29-1 | NA | 13 | TRBJ2-4
TGTGCCAGCAGCTCGAGGAGCGGGAGCCACACAGATACGCAGTATTTT | CASSSRSGSHTDTQYF | few | TRBV5-4 | TRBD2 | 16 | TRBJ2-3
TGCAGCGTTGGAGGGCAGGACACGGTCACCGGGGAGCTGTTTTTT | CSVGGQDTVTGELFF | NA | TRBV29-1 | NA | 15 | TRBJ2-2
TGTGCCAGCAGCCTGGACAGCCCGAGACAAGAGACCCAGTACTTC | CASSLDSPRQETQYF | NA | TRBV28 | NA | 15 | TRBJ2-5
TGTGCCAGCAGCTTAGCTGGGCAGGGGCGAGAGCAGTACTTC | CASSLAGQGREQYF | NA | TRBV11-2 | NA | 14 | TRBJ2-7
TGTGCCAGCAGCCGACGGACGTACTCCTACGAGCAGTACTTC | CASSRRTYSYEQYF | NA | TRBV14 | NA | 14 | TRBJ2-7
TGTGCCAGCGGCCGCCGAGACGAGCAGTACTTC | CASGRRDEQYF | many | TRBV28 | NA | 11 | TRBJ2-7
TGTGCCAGCACCGAAGGCGATGGCTACACCTTC | CASTEGDGYTF | NA | TRBV6-1 | NA | 11 | TRBJ1-2
TGTGCCAGCAGCCTACTGGACAGCCGAGATGGCTACACCTTC | CASSLLDSRDGYTF | NA | TRBV6-1 | NA | 14 | TRBJ1-2
TGTGCCAGCAGTTGGGCGGGAGGGCCGGGGAATGAGCAGTTCTTC | CASSWAGGPGNEQFF | few | TRBV6-1 | TRBD2 | 15 | TRBJ2-1